A single T cell receptor (beta chain) is shown here with its context. Its cognate antigen has yet to be identified. Within one base of it there is no much larger clone, and no base qualities were kept. Interpreted using the paper, the time point label stands for: cycle 1 day 1 (C1D1), immediately before nivolumab initiation. Relapse after autologous stem cell transplantation had occurred in all trial patients, and cohorts A, B and C were distinguished by prior brentuximab vedotin exposure. The trial cohort included fewer than 60 patients with relapsed/refractory classical Hodgkin lymphoma, and each patient had a best overall response of complete response, partial response or progressive disease. Single-agent nivolumab was administered to trial patients in the multi-cohort phase II CheckMate 205 trial. An independent review committee assessed best overall response using the 2007 International Working Group response criteria. Trial PBMCs were collected just before the start of nivolumab (C1D1) and during therapy at cycle 2 day 1 and cycle 4 day 1. After peripheral blood was drawn into 8 mL Vacutainer Cell Preparation Tubes, PBMCs were isolated by centrifugation and then cryopreserved.

From the cysteine through the phenylalanine, the CDR3 covers 14 amino acids. The sequence is cut down to CDR3 DNA, 42 bases in frame from base 1. CDR1 and CDR2, looked up from the germline V gene (reference sequence), are MNHEY and SMNVEV. V gives up 6 bases and J gives up 4 bases, and the segment between their germline ends measures 13 bases. This sample stems from a study of PD-1 blockade in classical Hodgkin lymphoma (dated by TCRdb to 2019 to 2021). Some background on the complete study: Nivolumab dosing was 3 mg/kg intravenously every 2 weeks, continuing until either disease progression or unacceptable toxicity. A peripheral blood immune signature of response to PD-1 blockade in classical Hodgkin lymphoma was defined using TCR beta sequencing and CyTOF.

Genomic DNA was isolated using the Qiagen DNeasy kit from unsorted PBMCs as well as from negatively selected CD4+ and CD8+ fractions. TCR beta CDR3 regions were subjected to amplification by immunoSEQ multiplex PCR with primers that anneal to V and J segments. A synthetic immune receptor repertoire was used to minimize amplification bias, and any residual bias was removed computationally once sequencing was done. In the authors' own workflow: Custom Python scripts were used to quantify repertoire diversity as the Shannon entropy index. Unsorted, CD4+ and CD8+ repertoires were examined separately, except in combined analyses, for which CD4+ and CD8+ sequences were merged in silico. A clone was considered expanded if an increase in frequency of at least 2-fold after treatment relative to C1D1 was found, and a pseudocount of 0.5 was applied to clones undetected at baseline. Singleton clones were defined as clones with 0 or 1 copy at C1D1, and non-singleton clones were defined as clones with 2 or more copies. By matching protein sequences in sorted samples from the same patient, clones expanded in unsorted samples were annotated as CD4+, CD8+ or unknown. Wilcoxon tests on paired samples were used to test changes in diversity from C1D1 to C4D1. TCRdb obtained this table from immuneACCESS and retained in-frame rearrangements with V and J assigned. These tables miss some clones; where compared with another copy, unresolved V genes account for less than half of the shortfall, and the remainder is unexplained. V and J calls and clone size come straight from that table; D and trimming were deduced from the DNA. The sample contains some 64,000 clones, more than 80% of them found a single time. The ten largest clones take up 15% of the sample.

Broader findings and caveats from the paper: A significant rise by C4D1 was seen in CD4+ but not CD8+ TCR diversity (p=0.0027 vs p=0.16), with the rise being most apparent in complete responders (p=0.02). The study covered only a single clinical trial cohort, and the causes of the repertoire differences, possibly disease activity or prior therapy, were still not defined. Diversity was lower in patients who began nivolumab less than 1 year after ASCT, so these patients were left out of later analyses to avoid confounding by immune reconstitution. Among trial patients, those achieving complete response had baseline diversity similar to that of newly diagnosed patients, while diversity was significantly lower in partial responders and progressors. Baseline TCR diversity was reported to be lower in newly diagnosed patients than in healthy donors and to be lower still in relapsed/refractory patients.

The sequenced sample was peripheral blood mononuclear cells (PBMCs), obtained at baseline. The V gene is TRBV27 and the J gene is TRBJ2-1, with a tentative D gene TRBD2 over 6 matching bases. This TCR derives from a human donor with classical Hodgkin lymphoma. This receptor carries the CDR3 CASSVRRAYNEQFF. The sequence in DNA is TGTGCCAGCAGCGTCCGGAGGGCGTACAATGAGCAGTTCTTC.